This TCR beta chain was captured by sequencing in a study of shared clonotypes between healthy human individuals. Study conclusions and caveats: Against clonotypes common to all four donors, non-shared ones had lower generation probabilities.

Trimming stripped 3 bases from V and 10 bases from J, with 24 bases between. The germline V gene has CDR1 LGHNA and CDR2 YSLEER. The CDR3 extends over 16 amino acids. There were no recent acute infections or vaccinations among the donors, who were healthy HIV-negative adults. The table lists this clone with a count of one. What it binds is unknown. The genomic DNA of each subset was split evenly across several immunoSEQ plates. Using approximately 200 ng DNA, tens of thousands of T cell genomes, the sorted-subset replicate PCRs were run. Measured with immunoSEQ multiplex PCR; TCRdb has only the in-frame clones, and not every one. The sample contains 1,100,000 or so clones, approximately 80% of which appear only once.

The chain joins TRBV4-3 to TRBJ2-5; tentative D call: TRBD1 (8 bases). The sequence was obtained from a man aged 18 to 29 in good health. Some clones in this sample may be carry-over from other donors' samples. The specimen was memory CD4+ T cells from PBMCs. Subset indicated: CD45RA-negative fraction. The CDR3 region is CASSHQRQGYRGGQYF. Here the CDR3 DNA reads TGCGCCAGCAGCCACCAACGACAGGGCTACAGGGGGGGCCAGTACTTC.